This T cell receptor (beta chain) was obtained from a study of blood T cells in healthy people across ages. Per the germline V gene, CDR1 is SGHDN and CDR2 is FVKESK. The germline V and J ends were trimmed by 1 base and 3 bases, with 6 bases remaining between them. The CDR3 is 13 residues long. For the second PCR, which ran for about 7 to 12 cycles, a sample-barcoded 5' primer and a J-beta primer mix were used. In TCRdb, the 5' RACE reads were re-called with MiXCR into one record per CDR3 protein. Of hundreds of thousands of distinct CDR3 sequences listed, roughly 43% are singletons. This clonotype was observed once. What it binds is not known. Findings and caveats of the study: Age showed a roughly linear inverse relationship with TCR beta diversity per million T cells. Not knowing donor CMV status may have confounded expanded clonotype changes.

Roughly 10 milliliters of peripheral blood were drawn from each donor. This receptor was identified in an elderly man in good health. Sequenced input: blood. The V gene is TRBV14, the J gene TRBJ1-2; no clear D. CDR3 in DNA: TGTGCCAGCAGCCAAGGGTTCCACTATGGCTACACCTTC. This gives the protein CASSQGFHYGYTF.